The text below deals with one T cell receptor (beta chain). The antigen is not known. Focal radiation plus CTLA-4 blockade with ipilimumab was given to patients with chemo-refractory metastatic non-small-cell lung cancer. Trimming cost V 1 base and J 2 bases, with 10 bases left between them. The CDR3 extends over 16 amino acids. CDR1 is SGHRS, CDR2 YFSETQ, per germline. The data stem from a study of radiotherapy plus CTLA-4 blockade in lung cancer. Looking at the study overall: Patients showed objective responses in roughly 19% of cases and disease control in under 35%.

Findings and limits, study-wide: According to reports, early shifts in blood T cell clones, alongside interferon-beta, forecast response most accurately. Radiotherapy plus ipilimumab was followed by expansion in blood of tumor-derived TCR clones.

Produced via immunoSEQ multiplex PCR; TCRdb's table is partial and in-frame only. The sample includes tens of thousands of clones, 85% to 90% of them seen just once. This material consisted of peripheral blood, taken from a patient treated with radiotherapy plus ipilimumab. The rearrangement uses TRBV5-1 and TRBJ2-6, with a tentative D call TRBD1 (6 bases). The sequence came from a human donor with non-small cell lung cancer that progressed on radiotherapy plus ipilimumab. In DNA, the CDR3 is TGCGCCAGCAGCTTGTTTTCAGGGGCTGGGGCCAACGTCCTGACTTTC. Translating gives CASSLFSGAGANVLTF.